This section outlines one TCR beta chain sequence together with its context. Antigen unknown. A single record per CDR3 protein comes from TCRdb applying MiXCR to the 5' RACE reads. The data show fewer than 450,000 distinct CDR3 sequences, roughly 31% seen once. Likely shared infections and vaccines: all three twin pairs were reared together. Germline V gene data show CDR1 as ENHRY and CDR2 as SYGVKD. The CDR3 extends over 12 amino acids. V lost 6 bases and J 4 bases, leaving 7 bases between the germline ends. This specimen belongs to a study of identical twins' blood T cells. Regarding the study as a whole: Top TCRbeta clonotypes were shared more with twin than unrelated donors.

The rearrangement links TRBV10-3 to TRBJ2-1, with D unclear. The TCR sequence derives from a woman aged 18 to 55 in good health. The material sequenced was PBMCs. CDR3 DNA sequence: TGTGCCATCAGGGACGGTTACAATGAGCAGTTCTTC. This gives the protein CAIRDGYNEQFF.